This T cell receptor (beta chain) was obtained from a study of siplizumab effects on memory and regulatory T cells. Overall study results and limits: Alloreactive CD4+ clones that could be mapped were on average about 74% Treg-derived with siplizumab, against about 30% in controls. The diversity of naive T cells seemed greater than that of memory cells, and their alloresponse contribution seemed major. Proliferating Tregs taken from siplizumab cultures were not shown to have a confirmed suppressive function.

Every sample had some 100,000 of its TCR templates assayed. Sequenced by immunoSEQ multiplex PCR; TCRdb stores in-frame clones only, minus some. Of about 82,000 clones listed, approximately 88% are singletons. Comments on this clone: The antigen is not known.

CDR1 is SNHLY and CDR2 is FYNNEI in the germline V gene. V lost 8 bases and J lost 6; bases outside the gene matches: 12. The CDR3 extends over 15 amino acids. The V call is TRBV2, the J call TRBJ2-3, with TRBD1 identical over 9 bases. The sequence derives from a human donor in good health. Sequences were obtained from Tregs sorted from blood. CDR3 region: CASGGQGTLADTQYF. The CDR3 DNA follows: TGTGCCAGCGGGGGACAGGGAACGTTGGCGGATACGCAGTATTTT.